This entry concerns a single T cell receptor beta chain. Its antigen is not known. This CDR3 is 16 amino acids long. V trimming: 2 bases; J trimming: 4 bases; junction bases outside the gene matches: 7. Germline-derived CDR1 and CDR2 are GTSNPN and SVGIG (reference sequence). The data belong to a study of OX40 agonist ivuxolimab in advanced cancers. Overall study context: Ivuxolimab, an antibody that agonizes OX40 (CD134), was administered to the patients. Patients got intravenous ivuxolimab at 0.01 to 10 mg/kg every 2 weeks. The study, taken as a whole, reports: In CD8+ T cells, expanded clones were on average more numerous than in CD4+.

A history of autoimmune disease or systemic immunosuppression excluded patients. Only in-frame clones appear in the TCRdb table, and some are missing; sequencing was by immunoSEQ multiplex PCR. The table records about 46,000 clones, about nine tenths of them present only once. The clonotype was recovered from an adult with an advanced solid tumor such as melanoma, head and neck, liver or kidney cancer. The V gene is TRBV30, the J gene TRBJ2-3; 12 bases are shared with TRBD1. The source was CD4+ or CD8+ T cells sorted from blood, collected in a trial of the OX40 agonist ivuxolimab. CDR3 bases: TGTGCCTGGAGTACGGGACAGGGGGCGTTTTCAGATACGCAGTATTTT. Translated, it gives CAWSTGQGAFSDTQYF.